Described below is a single T cell receptor (beta chain) sequence and its context. This specimen comes from a study of blood T cell repertoires in COVID-19. Overall study: Samples of COVID-19 (acute and convalescent) were obtained from the United States, Italy and Spain. T cells, B-cell-depleted T cells, or PBMCs provided the cDNA or gDNA that served as material.

Germline lookup yields CDR1 SNHLY and CDR2 FYNNEI. The CDR3 sequence is 12 residues long. Unmatched junction bases numbered 4, after V lost 8 bases and J lost 5 bases. In the authors' methods: Reference gene primer amplification yielded estimated nucleated cell counts. TCRdb's table, derived via immunoSEQ multiplex PCR, lists solely in-frame clones and lacks some. V and J calls plus clone size are reproduced from that table; the DNA served to infer D and trimming. The table has about 260,000 clones, 88% seen once; the top ten hold about 0.7%. The sample was peripheral blood. The chain recombines TRBV2 with TRBJ2-7; TRBD1 matches 9 bases. The sequence was obtained from a human donor in a cohort sampled during active COVID-19. The CDR3 reads CASGWDRDEQYF. The CDR3 DNA follows: TGTGCCAGCGGCTGGGACAGGGACGAGCAGTACTTC.